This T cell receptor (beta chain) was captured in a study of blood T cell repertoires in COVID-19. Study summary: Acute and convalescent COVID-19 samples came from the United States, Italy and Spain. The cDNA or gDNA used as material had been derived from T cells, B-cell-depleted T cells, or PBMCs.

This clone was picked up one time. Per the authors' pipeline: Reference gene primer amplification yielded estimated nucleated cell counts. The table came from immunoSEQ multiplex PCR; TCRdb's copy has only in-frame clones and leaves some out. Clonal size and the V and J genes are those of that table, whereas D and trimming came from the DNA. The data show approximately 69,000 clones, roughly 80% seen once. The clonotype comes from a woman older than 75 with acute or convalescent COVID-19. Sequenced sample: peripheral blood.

CDR3 in DNA: TGTGCCAGCAGCTTAGATGGTGGACAGCTTTTCACAGATACGCAGTATTTT. Translation gives CASSLDGGQLFTDTQYF. V is TRBV11-3 and J is TRBJ2-3, with D possibly being TRBD1 (6 bases). This CDR3 is built from 17 residues. The germline V gene has CDR1 SGHNT and CDR2 YENEEA. The germline V and J ends were trimmed by 0 bases and 2 bases, with 15 bases remaining between them.